The TCR beta chain under discussion was sequenced for a study of cytomegalovirus exposure and HLA in healthy donors. Study results and caveats: Within a later analysis, the majority of CMV-associated TCR beta chains appeared HLA-restricted. Reportedly, fewer N-insertions than the approximately 700-donor mean appeared in an Asian-associated ancestry cluster in a later analysis. At a 0.05 false discovery rate, a later analysis found some 18,000 TCR beta sequences to be associated with HLA alleles.

A multiplex PCR was run with 60 Vbeta primers and 13 Jbeta primers. Only in-frame clones appear in the TCRdb table, and some are missing; sequencing was by immunoSEQ multiplex PCR. This table has roughly 250,000 clones, almost 85% appearing once. Concerning this clone itself: Its specificity is not known.

The CDR3 totals 13 residues. Between the trimmed V and J ends, which lost 6 bases and 4 bases, there was a span of 12 bases. CDR1 is LNHDA, CDR2 SQIVND, per germline (reference sequence). Healthy bone marrow donors made up the donor group. The sequencing sample was made of PBMCs. This chain connects TRBV19 to TRBJ1-1; D gene ambiguous. This TCR derives from a middle-aged woman in good health and CMV-seropositive. The CDR3 loop reads CASSARLFTEAFF. In nucleotides, the CDR3 is TGTGCCAGTAGCGCGAGGTTGTTCACTGAAGCTTTCTTT.